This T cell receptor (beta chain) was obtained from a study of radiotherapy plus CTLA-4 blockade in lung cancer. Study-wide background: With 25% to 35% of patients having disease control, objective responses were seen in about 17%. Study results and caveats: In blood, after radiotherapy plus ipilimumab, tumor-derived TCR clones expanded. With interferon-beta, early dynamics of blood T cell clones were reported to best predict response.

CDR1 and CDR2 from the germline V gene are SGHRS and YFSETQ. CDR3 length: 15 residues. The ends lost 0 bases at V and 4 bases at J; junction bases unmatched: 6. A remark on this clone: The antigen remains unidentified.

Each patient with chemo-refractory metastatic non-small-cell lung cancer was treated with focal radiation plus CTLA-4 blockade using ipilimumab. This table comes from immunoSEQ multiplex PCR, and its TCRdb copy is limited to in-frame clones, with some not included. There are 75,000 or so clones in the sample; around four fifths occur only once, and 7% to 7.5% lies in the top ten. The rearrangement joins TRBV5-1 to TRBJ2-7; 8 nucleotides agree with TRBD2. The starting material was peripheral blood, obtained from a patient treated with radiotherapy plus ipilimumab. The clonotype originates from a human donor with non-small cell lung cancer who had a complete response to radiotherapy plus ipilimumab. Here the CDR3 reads CASSLVSSGWYEQYF. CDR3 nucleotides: TGCGCCAGCAGCTTGGTGTCTAGCGGGTGGTACGAGCAGTACTTC.